These T cell receptor beta chains were read from a single sample in a study of identical twins. TCRdb reprocessed the 5' RACE reads with MiXCR, giving one entry per CDR3 protein. The sample carries 420,000 or so distinct CDR3 sequences, about a fifth recorded once. Source material: naive T cells sorted from blood. The receptors were sampled from a middle-aged man in good health. CDR3s include the opening cysteine and the closing phenylalanine or tryptophan. Fields, in order: J gene, D gene, V gene, clone size, CDR3 length, CDR3 protein, CDR3 DNA. The D gene is left open where the match is weak. Not every row has a clone size; where given, it reads once, few, many or a size class.

TRBJ1-5 . TRBV7-9 . 12 CASSLVAQPQHF TGTGCCAGCAGCTTAGTAGCCCAGCCCCAGCATTTT
TRBJ2-3 . TRBV6-6 many 13 CASSPPEADTQYF TGTGCCAGCTCCCCTCCGGAGGCAGATACGCAGTATTTT
TRBJ1-1 . TRBV5-1 few 14 CASSLVREGTEAFF TGCGCCAGCAGCTTGGTCAGGGAGGGCACTGAAGCTTTCTTT
TRBJ2-7 TRBD2 TRBV5-1 . 14 CASSWGLAGYEQYF TGCGCCAGCAGCTGGGGACTAGCGGGCTACGAGCAGTACTTC
TRBJ2-5 TRBD1 TRBV6-1 few 15 CASSPAGGNQETQYF TGTGCCAGCAGTCCGGCAGGGGGAAACCAAGAGACCCAGTACTTC
TRBJ2-7 TRBD1 TRBV5-1 . 14 CASSFPGQGAEQYF TGCGCCAGCAGCTTCCCGGGACAGGGGGCCGAGCAGTACTTC
TRBJ2-1 TRBD2 TRBV20-1 . 16 CSASKPSGRAGNEQFF TGCAGTGCTAGTAAGCCTAGCGGGAGGGCCGGTAATGAGCAGTTCTTC
TRBJ2-5 . TRBV28 few 15 CASSSPPVEGETQYF TGTGCCAGCAGTTCGCCCCCGGTCGAGGGGGAGACCCAGTACTTC
TRBJ2-3 TRBD2 TRBV5-6 many 16 CASSHPIAGGTDTQYF TGTGCCAGCAGCCACCCTATAGCGGGAGGCACAGATACTCAGTATTTT
TRBJ2-7 . TRBV29-1 many 14 CSVRQWTASYEQYF TGCAGCGTGCGACAATGGACAGCCTCCTACGAGCAGTACTTC
TRBJ2-7 . TRBV20-1 many 13 CSAREAASYEQYF TGCAGTGCTAGAGAAGCGGCCTCCTACGAGCAGTACTTC
TRBJ1-1 . TRBV20-1 many 13 CSASQAMNTEAFF TGCAGTGCTAGTCAAGCTATGAACACTGAAGCTTTCTTT
TRBJ1-5 . TRBV7-8 few 14 CASSLREDNQPQHF TGTGCCAGCAGCTTAAGGGAGGACAATCAGCCCCAGCATTTT
TRBJ2-1 TRBD2 TRBV6-1 . 15 CASRTGTSPYNEQFF TGTGCCAGCCGAACGGGGACTAGCCCCTACAATGAGCAGTTCTTC
TRBJ2-1 TRBD1 TRBV24-1 few 17 CATSEPRGGTGYNEQFF TGTGCCACCAGTGAGCCCCGCGGAGGGACAGGGTACAATGAGCAGTTCTTC
TRBJ2-7 . TRBV27 . 16 CASSLTSVGGSYEQYF TGTGCCAGCAGTCTCACGTCCGTTGGGGGCTCCTACGAGCAGTACTTC
TRBJ1-2 . TRBV7-9 few 16 CASRRGDRSYNYGYTF TGTGCCAGCAGGAGGGGCGACAGGAGTTATAACTATGGCTACACCTTC
TRBJ2-3 TRBD2 TRBV4-3 many 14 CASSRTSGTDTQYF TGCGCCAGCAGCCGGACTAGCGGGACAGATACGCAGTATTTT
TRBJ2-3 TRBD2 TRBV12-3/TRBV12-4 . 17 CASSLYRLAVNTDTQYF TGTGCCAGCAGCCTCTATAGACTAGCGGTAAACACAGATACGCAGTATTTT
TRBJ2-5 . TRBV10-3 many 14 CAISESWNQETQYF TGTGCCATCAGTGAGTCGTGGAACCAAGAGACCCAGTACTTC
TRBJ2-7 . TRBV30 . 12 CAWSDQGYEQYF TGTGCCTGGAGTGACCAGGGTTACGAGCAGTACTTC
TRBJ2-7 . TRBV5-6 few 17 CASSTSAGTQSPYEQYF TGTGCCAGCAGCACAAGCGCCGGGACCCAGTCCCCCTACGAGCAGTACTTC
TRBJ2-3 TRBD2 TRBV20-1 many 17 CSASKAGGSLITDTQYF TGCAGTGCCTCCAAAGCGGGAGGGAGTTTGATTACAGATACGCAGTATTTT
TRBJ2-1 TRBD2 TRBV28 . 15 CASSLSSGRKYEQFF TGTGCCAGCAGTTTAAGTAGCGGGAGGAAGTATGAGCAGTTCTTC
TRBJ2-7 TRBD1 TRBV29-1 . 13 CSASGQGTYEQYF TGCAGCGCCTCTGGACAGGGAACCTACGAGCAGTACTTC
TRBJ2-7 TRBD2 TRBV3-1 few 14 CASSQTSGMYEQYF TGTGCCAGCAGCCAAACTAGCGGGATGTACGAGCAGTACTTC
TRBJ2-3 . TRBV5-1 . 12 CASSPQEGSQYF TGCGCCAGCAGCCCCCAGGAGGGTTCGCAGTATTTT
TRBJ2-3 . TRBV4-2 . 15 CASSQERRAADTQYF TGTGCCAGCAGCCAAGAAAGGCGGGCGGCAGATACGCAGTATTTT
TRBJ1-1 . TRBV30 . 12 CAWKGLGTEAFF TGTGCCTGGAAAGGCTTGGGGACTGAAGCTTTCTTT
TRBJ1-1 TRBD1 TRBV12-3/TRBV12-4 many 14 CASRRQGSGTEAFF TGTGCCAGCAGACGACAGGGCTCAGGCACTGAAGCTTTCTTT
TRBJ2-5 . TRBV5-5 few 14 CASSPGHVQETQYF TGTGCCAGCAGCCCGGGACACGTCCAAGAGACCCAGTACTTC
TRBJ1-4 TRBD1 TRBV7-8 . 16 CASSRQGFVTNEKLFF TGTGCCAGCAGCAGACAGGGTTTTGTAACTAATGAAAAACTGTTTTTT
TRBJ2-1 . TRBV15 . 18 CATSRGGVAAVSYNEQFF TGTGCCACCAGCAGAGGCGGAGTAGCAGCGGTCTCCTACAATGAGCAGTTCTTC
TRBJ2-3 . TRBV6-1 few 14 CASSSTGLGDTQYF TGTGCCAGCAGCTCGACAGGCTTAGGAGATACGCAGTATTTT
TRBJ2-1 . TRBV20-1 many 12 CSARVGYNEQFF TGCAGTGCTAGAGTGGGGTACAATGAGCAGTTCTTC
TRBJ2-7 . TRBV4-3 once 14 CASSITGQAYEQYF TGCGCCAGCAGCATCACGGGGCAGGCCTACGAGCAGTACTTC
TRBJ2-7 TRBD2 TRBV11-1 . 14 CASSSELASNEQYF TGTGCCAGCAGCTCGGAACTAGCGTCGAACGAGCAGTACTTC
TRBJ2-7 TRBD2 TRBV13 . 16 CASSSTSGRARGKQYF TGTGCCAGCAGCTCGACTAGCGGGAGGGCCAGGGGAAAGCAGTACTTC
TRBJ2-3 . TRBV29-1 few 14 CSVVAPSQADTQYF TGCAGCGTTGTGGCGCCCTCACAAGCAGATACGCAGTATTTT
TRBJ1-2 . TRBV6-5 many 15 CASSYSDRALYGYTF TGTGCCAGCAGTTACTCGGACAGAGCCCTCTATGGCTACACCTTC
TRBJ2-1 . TRBV18 once 13 CASSSKAFGEQFF TGTGCCAGCTCATCGAAGGCTTTTGGGGAGCAGTTCTTC
TRBJ1-5 . TRBV10-3 few 15 CAISGTSNGNQPQHF TGTGCCATCAGTGGAACGAGTAATGGCAATCAGCCCCAGCATTTT
TRBJ2-5 . TRBV12-3/TRBV12-4 . 14 CASSLWGFQETQYF TGTGCCAGCAGTTTATGGGGTTTCCAAGAGACCCAGTACTTC
TRBJ2-7 . TRBV7-2 . 15 CASSLLRGDPYEQYF TGTGCCAGCAGCTTATTACGAGGGGACCCCTACGAGCAGTACTTC
TRBJ2-2 TRBD2 TRBV20-1 . 18 CSAPRLAGGVANTGELFF TGCAGTGCCCCTAGACTAGCGGGAGGGGTAGCGAACACCGGGGAGCTGTTTTTT
TRBJ2-2 . TRBV27 . 12 CASTNRAGELFF TGTGCCAGCACTAACAGGGCCGGGGAGCTGTTTTTT
TRBJ2-3 TRBD2 TRBV7-2 . 17 CASSLVRGTTHTDTQYF TGTGCCAGCAGCTTAGTTCGGGGGACTACACACACAGATACGCAGTATTTT